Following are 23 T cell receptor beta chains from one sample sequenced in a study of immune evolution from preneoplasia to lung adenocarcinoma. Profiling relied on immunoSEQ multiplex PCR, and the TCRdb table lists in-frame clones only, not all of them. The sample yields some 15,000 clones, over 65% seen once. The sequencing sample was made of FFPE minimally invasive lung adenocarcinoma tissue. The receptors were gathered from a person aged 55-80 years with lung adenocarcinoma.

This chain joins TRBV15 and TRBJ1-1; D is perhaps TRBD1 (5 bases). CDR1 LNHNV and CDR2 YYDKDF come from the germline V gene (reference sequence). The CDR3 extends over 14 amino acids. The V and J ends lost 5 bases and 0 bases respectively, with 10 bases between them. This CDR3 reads CATSRDGMNTEAFF. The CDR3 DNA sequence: TGTGCCACCAGCCGGGACGGCATGAACACTGAAGCTTTCTTT.

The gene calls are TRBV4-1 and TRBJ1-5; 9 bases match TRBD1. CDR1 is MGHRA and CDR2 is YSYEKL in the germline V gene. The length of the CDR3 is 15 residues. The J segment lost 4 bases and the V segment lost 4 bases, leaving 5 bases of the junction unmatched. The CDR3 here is CASSLTGGLNQPQHF. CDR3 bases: TGCGCCAGCAGCCTAACAGGGGGCCTGAATCAGCCCCAGCATTTT.

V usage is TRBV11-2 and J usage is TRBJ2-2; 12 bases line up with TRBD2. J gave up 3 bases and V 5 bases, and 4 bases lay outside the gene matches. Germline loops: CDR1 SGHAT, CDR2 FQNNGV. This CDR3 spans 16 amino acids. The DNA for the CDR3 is TGTGCCAGCAGCGCTAGCGGGGGGGCGGACACCGGGGAGCTGTTTTTT. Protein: CASSASGGADTGELFF.

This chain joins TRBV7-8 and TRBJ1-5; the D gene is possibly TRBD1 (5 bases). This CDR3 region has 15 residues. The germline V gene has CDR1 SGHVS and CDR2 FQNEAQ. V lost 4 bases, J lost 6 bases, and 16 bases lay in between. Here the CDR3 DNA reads TGTGCCAGCAGCTCCGGTGCAGGGACCGGTCAGCCCCAGCATTTT. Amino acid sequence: CASSSGAGTGQPQHF.

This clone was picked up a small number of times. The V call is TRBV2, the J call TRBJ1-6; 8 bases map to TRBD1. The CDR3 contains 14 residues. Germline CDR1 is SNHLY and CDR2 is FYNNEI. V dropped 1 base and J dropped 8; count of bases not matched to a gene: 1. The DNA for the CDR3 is TGTGCCAGCAGTGAAGGACAGGGGCATTCACCCCTCCACTTT. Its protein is CASSEGQGHSPLHF.

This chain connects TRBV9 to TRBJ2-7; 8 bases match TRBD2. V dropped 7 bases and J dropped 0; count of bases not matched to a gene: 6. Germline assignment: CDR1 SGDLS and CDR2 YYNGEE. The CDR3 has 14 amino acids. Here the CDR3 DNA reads TGTGCCAGCTCTCGACTAGCGCACTCCTACGAGCAGTACTTC. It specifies CASSRLAHSYEQYF.

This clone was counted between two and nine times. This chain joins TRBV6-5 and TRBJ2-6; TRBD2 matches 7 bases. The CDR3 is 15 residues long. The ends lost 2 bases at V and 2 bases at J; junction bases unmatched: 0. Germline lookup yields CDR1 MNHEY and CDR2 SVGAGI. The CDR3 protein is CASSYSGAGANVLTF. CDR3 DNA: TGTGCCAGCAGTTACAGCGGGGCTGGGGCCAACGTCCTGACTTTC.

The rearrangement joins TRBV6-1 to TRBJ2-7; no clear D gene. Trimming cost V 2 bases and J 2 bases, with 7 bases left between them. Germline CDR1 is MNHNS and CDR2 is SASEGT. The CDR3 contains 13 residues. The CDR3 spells CASSESYTYEQYF. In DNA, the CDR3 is TGTGCCAGCAGTGAATCTTACACCTACGAGCAGTACTTC.

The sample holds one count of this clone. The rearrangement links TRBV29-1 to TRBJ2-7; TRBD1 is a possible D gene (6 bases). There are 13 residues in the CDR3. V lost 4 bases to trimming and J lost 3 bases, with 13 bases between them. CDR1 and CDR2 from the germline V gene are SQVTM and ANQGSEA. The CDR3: CSVGGQGIYEQYF. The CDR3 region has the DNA TGCAGCGTTGGAGGGCAGGGGATCTACGAGCAGTACTTC.

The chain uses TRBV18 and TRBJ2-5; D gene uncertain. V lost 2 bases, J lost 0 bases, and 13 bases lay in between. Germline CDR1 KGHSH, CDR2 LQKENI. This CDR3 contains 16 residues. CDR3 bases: TGTGCCAGCTCACCAAGGAGACGGACGTACCAAGAGACCCAGTACTTC. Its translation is CASSPRRRTYQETQYF.

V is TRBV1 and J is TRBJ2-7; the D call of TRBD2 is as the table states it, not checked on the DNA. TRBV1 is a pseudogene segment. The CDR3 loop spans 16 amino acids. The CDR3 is CTSSLAGTSDVVEQYF. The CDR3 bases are TGCACCAGCAGCCTAGCCGGGACTAGCGACGTGGTCGAGCAGTACTTC.

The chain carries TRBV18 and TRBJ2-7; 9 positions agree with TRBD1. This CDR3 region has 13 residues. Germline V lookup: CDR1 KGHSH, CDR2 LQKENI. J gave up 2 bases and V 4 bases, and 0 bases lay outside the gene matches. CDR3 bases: TGTGCCAGCTCACGGGACAGGGCCTACGAGCAGTACTTC. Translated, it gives CASSRDRAYEQYF. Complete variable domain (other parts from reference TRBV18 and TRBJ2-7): NAGVMQNPRHLVRRRGQEARLRCSPMKGHSHVYWYRQLPEEGLKFMVYLQKENIIDESGMPKERFSAEFPKEGPSILRIQQVVRGDSAAYFCASSRDRAYEQYFGPGTRLTVT.

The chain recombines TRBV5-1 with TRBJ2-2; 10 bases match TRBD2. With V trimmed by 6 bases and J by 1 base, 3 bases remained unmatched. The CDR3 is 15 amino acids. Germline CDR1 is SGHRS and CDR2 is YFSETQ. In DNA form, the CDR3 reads TGCGCCAGCACAAGCGGGGGGGTGAACACCGGGGAGCTGTTTTTT. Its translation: CASTSGGVNTGELFF. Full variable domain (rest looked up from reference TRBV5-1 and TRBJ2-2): KAGVTQTPRYLIKTRGQQVTLSCSPISGHRSVSWYQQTPGQGLQFLFEYFSETQRNKGNFPGRFSGRQFSNSRSEMNVSTLELGDSALYLCASTSGGVNTGELFFGEGSRLTVL.

CDR3 in DNA: TGTGCCACCAGCAGAGATAGGACCGGATCCGGAGAAAAACTGTTTTTT. It is translated as CATSRDRTGSGEKLFF. The chain has TRBV15 and TRBJ1-4; D ambiguous. V was shortened by 0 bases and J by 8 bases, with 16 bases between the two germline ends. The CDR3 sequence is 16 residues long. Germline CDR1 and CDR2: LNHNV and YYDKDF (reference sequence).

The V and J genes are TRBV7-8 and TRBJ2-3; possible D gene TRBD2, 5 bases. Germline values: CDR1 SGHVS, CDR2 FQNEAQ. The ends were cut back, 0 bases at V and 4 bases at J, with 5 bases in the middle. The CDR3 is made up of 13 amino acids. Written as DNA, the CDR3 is TGTGCCAGCAGCTTAGCGAGGGCAGATACGCAGTATTTT. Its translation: CASSLARADTQYF.

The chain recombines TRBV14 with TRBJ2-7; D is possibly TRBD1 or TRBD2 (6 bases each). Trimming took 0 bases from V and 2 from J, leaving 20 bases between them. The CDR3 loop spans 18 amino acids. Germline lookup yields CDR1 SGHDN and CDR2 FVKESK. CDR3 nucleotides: TGTGCCAGCAGCCAAGAAAAAACTTGGGGGGCCGTAACCTACGAGCAGTACTTC. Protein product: CASSQEKTWGAVTYEQYF.

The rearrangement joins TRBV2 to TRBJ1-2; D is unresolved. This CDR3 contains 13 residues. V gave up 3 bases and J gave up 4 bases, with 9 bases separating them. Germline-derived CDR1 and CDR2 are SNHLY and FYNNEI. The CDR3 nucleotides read TGTGCCAGCAGTGACGAGCAAGGCTATGGCTACACCTTC. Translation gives CASSDEQGYGYTF. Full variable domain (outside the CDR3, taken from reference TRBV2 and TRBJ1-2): EPEVTQTPSHQVTQMGQEVILRCVPISNHLYFYWYRQILGQKVEFLVSFYNNEISEKSEIFDDQFSVERPDGSNFTLKIRSTKLEDSAMYFCASSDEQGYGYTFGSGTRLTVV.

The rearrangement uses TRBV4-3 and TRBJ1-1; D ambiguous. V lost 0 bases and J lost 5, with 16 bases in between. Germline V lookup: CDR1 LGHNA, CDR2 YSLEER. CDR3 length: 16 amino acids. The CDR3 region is CASSQDLGLQGTEAFF. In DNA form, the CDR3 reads TGCGCCAGCAGCCAAGATCTAGGACTCCAAGGGACTGAAGCTTTCTTT.

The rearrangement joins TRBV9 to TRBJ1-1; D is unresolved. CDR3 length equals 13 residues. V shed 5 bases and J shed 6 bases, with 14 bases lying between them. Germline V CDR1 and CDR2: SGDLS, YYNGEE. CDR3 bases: TGTGCCAGCAGTAAAGATCTCGGCGCTGAAGCTTTCTTT. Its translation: CASSKDLGAEAFF.

The CDR3 sequence is CASSSQGEANEKLFF. The CDR3 bases are TGTGCCAGCAGCTCACAGGGGGAAGCTAATGAAAAACTGTTTTTT. The chain carries TRBV5-4 and TRBJ1-4, with TRBD1 identical over 8 bases. CDR1 and CDR2 (germline): SGHNT, YYREEE (reference sequence). The junction had 4 bases not matched to a gene; V was cut back by 3 bases and J by 3 bases. CDR3 length: 15 amino acids.

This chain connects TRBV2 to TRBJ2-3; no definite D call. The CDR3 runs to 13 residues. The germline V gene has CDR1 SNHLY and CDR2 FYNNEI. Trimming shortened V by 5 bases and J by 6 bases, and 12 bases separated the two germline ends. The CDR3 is CASSSLLRDTQYF. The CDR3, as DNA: TGTGCCAGCAGTTCCCTTTTACGGGATACGCAGTATTTT.

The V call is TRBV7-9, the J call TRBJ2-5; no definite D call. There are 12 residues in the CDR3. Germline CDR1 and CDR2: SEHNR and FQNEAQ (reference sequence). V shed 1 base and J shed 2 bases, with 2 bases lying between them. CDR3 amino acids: CASSLGQETQYF. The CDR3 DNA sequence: TGTGCCAGCAGCTTAGGGCAAGAGACCCAGTACTTC.

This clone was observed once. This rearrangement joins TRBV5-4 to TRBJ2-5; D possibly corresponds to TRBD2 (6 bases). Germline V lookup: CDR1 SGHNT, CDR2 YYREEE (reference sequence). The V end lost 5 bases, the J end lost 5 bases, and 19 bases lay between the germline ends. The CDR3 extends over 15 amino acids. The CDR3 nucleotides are TGTGCCAGCAGTCAAGGCGGCGGGAATGAGGAGACCCAGTACTTC. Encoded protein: CASSQGGGNEETQYF.